The next 2 T cell receptor beta chains were all read from a single sample in a study of CD8 T cells in ankylosing spondylitis. Findings and caveats of the study: There was a TCR beta motif, made of several highly homologous variants, that appeared characteristic of ankylosing spondylitis blood.

TCRdb used MiXCR to reprocess the 5' RACE reads, holding one entry per CDR3 protein. Seen here are hundreds of thousands of distinct CDR3 sequences, 10% to 15% observed once, and the top ten hold 6.8%. No antigen has been identified for these receptors. The sequenced material came from blood, either unsorted or a sorted T cell fraction (not recorded which). Receptors were obtained from a male donor with ankylosing spondylitis.

The genes are TRBV6-1 and TRBJ2-6, with D maybe TRBD1 (6 bases). Trimming left V 2 bases short and J 4 bases short, with 21 bases between. The germline gives CDR1 MNHNS, CDR2 SASEGT. The CDR3 is 19 amino acids. CDR3 nucleotides: TGTGCCAGCAGTGAACGACCAGGCCAGGGGACGACGGGGGCCAACGTCCTGACTTTC. Translating it yields CASSERPGQGTTGANVLTF.

The chain combines TRBV10-3 with TRBJ2-5; 10 positions match TRBD1. From germline, CDR1 is ENHRY and CDR2 SYGVKD. Losses at the gene ends were 4 bases for V and 0 bases for J; bases not matched to a gene: 5. CDR3 length: 16 residues. The CDR3 loop is CAISGGDRGHQETQYF. CDR3 nucleotides: TGTGCCATCAGTGGAGGGGACAGGGGCCACCAAGAGACCCAGTACTTC.